The 22 T cell receptor beta chains reported below all come from one sample, sequenced in a study of cytomegalovirus exposure and HLA in healthy donors (dated by TCRdb to about 2017). Libraries came from the immunoSEQ multiplex PCR assay. The table was pulled from immuneACCESS by TCRdb, which kept in-frame rearrangements only. Such tables lose some clones; where checked, under half of the loss comes from unresolved V genes, and the rest has no known cause. In all, the sample holds around 80,000 clones, and 90% to 97% of those were seen once. In total, the top ten clones hold approximately 1.3% of the sample. Sequences were obtained from PBMCs. The source is a woman under 30 in good health and CMV-seronegative.

This chain links TRBV18 with TRBJ1-2, with TRBD1 matching 7 bases. Germline CDR1 and CDR2: KGHSH and LQKENI. The CDR3 extends over 16 amino acids. Trimming removed 6 bases from V and 3 bases from J; junction bases left unmatched: 13. CDR3 sequence (DNA): TGTGCCAGCTCCCCAGCTGTGGCTGACAGGGACTATGGCTACACCTTC. Translation gives CASSPAVADRDYGYTF.

The V gene is TRBV12-5, the J gene TRBJ2-1, with D maybe TRBD1 (6 bases). This CDR3 is built from 13 residues. The V and J ends lost 7 bases and 6 bases respectively, with 13 bases between them. Germline values: CDR1 LGHNT, CDR2 FRNRAP. CDR3 sequence (DNA): TGTGCTAGTGCAGGGGCCAGATCCAATGAGCAGTTCTTC. It yields the protein CASAGARSNEQFF.

This rearrangement joins TRBV15 to TRBJ1-3; weak D call: TRBD1 (5 bases). The CDR3 is 13 amino acids. Germline assignment: CDR1 LNHNV and CDR2 YYDKDF (reference sequence). Between the trimmed V and J ends, which lost 8 bases and 2 bases, there was a span of 10 bases. CDR3: CATSGDTGNTIYF. CDR3 nucleotide sequence: TGTGCCACCTCGGGGGATACTGGAAACACCATATATTTT.

This chain uses TRBV9 with TRBJ2-7; 11 bases map to TRBD1. The CDR3 is made up of 14 amino acids. Per the germline V gene, CDR1 is SGDLS and CDR2 is YYNGEE. V dropped 2 bases and J dropped 2; count of bases not matched to a gene: 0. The CDR3: CASSVGQGAYEQYF. In DNA, the CDR3 is TGTGCCAGCAGCGTGGGACAGGGGGCCTACGAGCAGTACTTC.

This chain joins TRBV10-1 and TRBJ2-6, with D tentatively TRBD1 (6 bases). Trimming stripped 5 bases from V and 3 bases from J, with 17 bases between. CDR1 and CDR2 from the germline V gene are WNHNN and SYGVQD (reference sequence). The CDR3 extends over 17 amino acids. Written as DNA, the CDR3 is TGCGCCAGCAGTAACCGGACAGTACCTAGTGGGGCCAACGTCCTGACTTTC. Amino acids: CASSNRTVPSGANVLTF.

The V call is TRBV2, the J call TRBJ1-1; TRBD1 aligns across 7 bases. The length of the CDR3 is 14 residues. The germline CDR1 and CDR2 sequences are SNHLY and FYNNEI. The ends lost 2 bases at V and 6 bases at J; junction bases unmatched: 6. The CDR3 region has the DNA TGTGCCAGCAGTGAAACGGGACAGACTCCTGAAGCTTTCTTT. This translates into CASSETGQTPEAFF.

This chain links TRBV9 with TRBJ2-2, with TRBD2 identical over 15 bases. The junction had 7 bases not matched to a gene; V was cut back by 0 bases and J by 4 bases. CDR1 SGDLS and CDR2 YYNGEE come from the germline V gene. The CDR3 length is 19 residues. The CDR3 nucleotides read TGTGCCAGCAGCGTAGCCCCGGGACTAGCGGGAGGACTCACCGGGGAGCTGTTTTTT. Protein: CASSVAPGLAGGLTGELFF. The variable domain in full, with the rest retrieved from reference TRBV9 and TRBJ2-2, is DSGVTQTPKHLITATGQRVTLRCSPRSGDLSVYWYQQSLDQGLQFLIQYYNGEERAKGNILERFSAQQFPDLHSELNLSSLELGDSALYFCASSVAPGLAGGLTGELFFGEGSRLTVL.

This clone was detected only once. The chain employs TRBV5-1 and TRBJ1-1; 8 bases agree with TRBD1. Germline CDR1 and CDR2: SGHRS and YFSETQ. The CDR3 runs 16 residues. The J segment lost 0 bases and the V segment lost 4 bases, leaving 8 bases of the junction unmatched. The CDR3 nucleotides read TGCGCCAGCAGCGCCTACGGACAGGGATTGAACACTGAAGCTTTCTTT. As protein: CASSAYGQGLNTEAFF.

This rearrangement joins TRBV18 to TRBJ2-3; TRBD2 matches 8 bases. This CDR3 is built from 15 residues. In germline, CDR1 is KGHSH, CDR2 LQKENI. The V gene end was trimmed by 1 base and the J gene end by 4 bases; junction bases not matched to a gene: 4. The CDR3 protein is CASSPRTGGPDTQYF. The CDR3 bases are TGTGCCAGCTCACCACGGACGGGAGGGCCAGATACGCAGTATTTT.

The sample holds one count of this clone. The chain is built from TRBV27 and TRBJ2-7, with D perhaps TRBD1 (6 bases). Germline-derived CDR1 and CDR2 are MNHEY and SMNVEV (reference sequence). Trimming took 8 bases from V and 2 from J, leaving 25 bases between them. The CDR3 spans 17 residues. Here the CDR3 DNA reads TGTGCCAGCCAACCTTCTACAGGGTTCAAGATTACCTACGAGCAGTACTTC. This codes for CASQPSTGFKITYEQYF.

This chain joins TRBV19 and TRBJ2-3; 12 positions agree with TRBD2. This CDR3 has 19 residues. Germline V gene data show CDR1 as LNHDA and CDR2 as SQIVND (reference sequence). V gave up 6 bases and J gave up 0 bases; unmatched junction bases: 13. CDR3 bases: TGTGCCAGTAGACCCCCCGCGGGACTAGCGGGTTTTAGCACAGATACGCAGTATTTT. Translation gives CASRPPAGLAGFSTDTQYF.

This clone was seen only once. The chain combines TRBV29-1 with TRBJ2-3, with 10 bases matching TRBD2. Trimming cost V 1 base and J 0 bases; bases outside gene matches: 13. The CDR3 is 19 residues long. Per the germline V gene, CDR1 is SQVTM and CDR2 is ANQGSEA. CDR3 DNA sequence: TGCAGCGTTGAAGGAGGTGGGACTAGCGCGTTTCCTAGCACAGATACGCAGTATTTT. Amino acids: CSVEGGGTSAFPSTDTQYF.

CDR3 DNA: TGTGCTAGTGGTTTGGGGTCCGAGCGTACCCAGTTCTTC. Encoded protein: CASGLGSERTQFF. The chain employs TRBV12-5 and TRBJ2-1; no clear D. The CDR3 sequence is 13 residues long. V shed 1 base and J shed 13 bases, with 14 bases lying between them. Germline CDR1 LGHNT, CDR2 FRNRAP.

The rearrangement joins TRBV19 to TRBJ1-2; 7 positions match TRBD1. Per germline, CDR1 LNHDA and CDR2 SQIVND (reference sequence). The CDR3 has 14 amino acids. The V and J ends lost 5 bases and 5 bases, in that order; junction bases with no gene match: 8. This chain's CDR3 is CASSGRGQSYGYTF. CDR3 in DNA: TGTGCCAGTAGTGGACGGGGACAGTCGTATGGCTACACCTTC.

In this sample, this clone turned up once. This sequence joins TRBV6-5 and TRBJ1-2, with unresolved D. Germline loops: CDR1 MNHEY, CDR2 SVGAGI. The V gene lost 2 bases and the J gene lost 5 bases, with 9 bases spanning the gap. This CDR3 spans 13 amino acids. The CDR3 nucleotides are TGTGCCAGCAGTTACGGCCGGGATTATGGCTACACCTTC. Protein sequence: CASSYGRDYGYTF.

The chain has TRBV29-1 and TRBJ1-2; D might be TRBD1 (5 bases). Germline CDR1 reads SQVTM; CDR2 reads ANQGSEA. Trimming removed 5 bases from V and 4 bases from J, with 17 bases in between. CDR3 size: 14 residues. DNA of the CDR3: TGCAGCGTTCCCACCGGAGACAGATTCTATGGCTACACCTTC. This gives the protein CSVPTGDRFYGYTF.

V and J are TRBV6-5 and TRBJ1-2, with TRBD1 matching 9 bases. Germline lookup yields CDR1 MNHEY and CDR2 SVGAGI. The CDR3 length is 16 residues. J was trimmed by 5 bases and V by 0 bases; bases with no gene match: 7. The chain's CDR3 is CASSYSITGGAYGYTF. In DNA, the CDR3 is TGTGCCAGCAGTTACTCGATAACAGGGGGCGCATATGGCTACACCTTC.

The chain couples TRBV18 to TRBJ2-7; D remains unclear. CDR3 length: 14 amino acids. Trimming left V 3 bases short and J 0 bases short, with 9 bases between. Per the germline V gene, CDR1 is KGHSH and CDR2 is LQKENI. CDR3 nucleotide sequence: TGTGCCAGCTCACCTGTGACGGGCTCCTACGAGCAGTACTTC. Amino acid sequence: CASSPVTGSYEQYF.

The rearrangement uses TRBV28 and TRBJ1-1; the D gene is possibly TRBD1 (5 bases). V lost 4 bases to trimming and J lost 2 bases, with 11 bases between them. The CDR3 sequence is 14 residues long. The germline V gene encodes CDR1 MDHEN and CDR2 SYDVKM. Here the CDR3 reads CASSSGHKNTEAFF. The CDR3 DNA sequence: TGTGCCAGCAGTTCCGGACATAAAAACACTGAAGCTTTCTTT.

The genes are TRBV6-1 and TRBJ2-3, with D perhaps matching TRBD2 (5 bases). V lost 5 bases and J 5 bases, leaving 14 bases between the germline ends. The CDR3 has 14 residues. In germline, CDR1 is MNHNS, CDR2 SASEGT. CDR3 nucleotides: TGTGCCAGCAGTCGTCCCCGGGATAAAGATACGCAGTATTTT. This encodes CASSRPRDKDTQYF.

This rearrangement joins TRBV27 to TRBJ1-5; 7 nucleotides align to TRBD1. The CDR3 is 13 amino acids. Germline V gene sequence: CDR1 MNHEY, CDR2 SMNVEV (reference sequence). The V segment lost 5 bases and the J segment 4 bases; nucleotides outside the gene matches: 2. Here the CDR3 DNA reads TGTGCCAGCAGTGTGACAGGGAATCAGCCCCAGCATTTT. Translation gives CASSVTGNQPQHF.

The chain couples TRBV5-1 to TRBJ1-1; D gene unclear. Germline-derived CDR1 and CDR2 are SGHRS and YFSETQ. This CDR3 region has 13 residues. Trimming shortened V by 1 base and J by 3 bases, and 7 bases separated the two germline ends. The CDR3 protein is CASSLIQDTEAFF. In DNA form, the CDR3 reads TGCGCCAGCAGCTTGATCCAGGACACTGAAGCTTTCTTT.